Included here is one T cell receptor (beta chain) sequence, with context. The antigen is unknown. The sample originates from a study of CD4 T cell repertoires in COVID-19. The wider study: Relabeled CFSE-low cells, IL-2-expanded for 9 to 10 days, met spikes from other coronaviruses.

The memory T cells were sequenced right after ex vivo isolation, without culture. The repertoire was sequenced with immunoSEQ multiplex PCR; TCRdb's copy has only in-frame clones and lacks some. The sample includes 20,000 to 30,000 clones, over 90% of them seen just once. From germline, CDR1 is MNHNY and CDR2 SVGAGI (reference sequence). V lost 5 bases and J 3 bases, leaving 8 bases between the germline ends. The CDR3 has 14 amino acids. General study points: Several top expanded SARS-CoV-2-reactive clonotypes were shared by two or three memory subsets. SARS-CoV and/or HKU1 spike cultures shared between 7 and 25% of SARS-CoV-2 clonotypes.

The sample here was circulating follicular helper CD4+ T cells (cTfh) from blood, taken before the COVID-19 pandemic. V is TRBV6-6 and J is TRBJ1-6; D gene uncertain. The clonotype comes from a human donor who had COVID-19. This CDR3 is CASSLTHYNSPLHF. CDR3 nucleotide sequence: TGTGCCAGCAGTCTGACACACTATAATTCACCCCTCCACTTT.